Listed below are T cell receptor beta chains from one sample, sequenced in a study of cytomegalovirus exposure and HLA in healthy donors. Sequencing used immunoSEQ multiplex PCR; TCRdb keeps in-frame clones, though not all of them. Of 160,000 or so clones detected, more than 65% appear once; the ten largest clones hold less than 10%. The sequenced material came from PBMCs. The receptors come from a man younger than 30 in good health and CMV-seropositive. The CDR3 runs from the conserved cysteine through the conserved F or W. The D gene is left open where the match is weak. Not all rows give a size; the values are once, few, many and, for expanded clones, a class.

CDR3	DNA	V	J	D	size
CASSQGQGQGTGYTF	TGCGCCAGCAGCCAAGGGCAGGGACAGGGCACTGGCTACACCTTC	TRBV4-1	TRBJ1-2	TRBD1	NA
CASGGVGEQFF	TGCGCCAGCGGCGGGGTGGGTGAGCAGTTCTTC	TRBV4-1	TRBJ2-1	NA	NA
CASSQEWGSMNTEAFF	TGTGCCAGCAGCCAAGAATGGGGCAGCATGAACACTGAAGCTTTCTTT	TRBV4-2	TRBJ1-1	NA	NA
CASTLGRGGNQPQHF	TGTGCCAGTACCTTGGGGCGGGGCGGCAATCAGCCCCAGCATTTT	TRBV19	TRBJ1-5	NA	NA
CASSQLGGPQFF	TGCGCCAGCAGCCAATTAGGAGGACCCCAGTTCTTC	TRBV4-3	TRBJ2-1	NA	few
CASSLTGAYGYTF	TGTGCCAGCAGTCTCACAGGGGCCTATGGCTACACCTTC	TRBV27	TRBJ1-2	TRBD1	NA
CASSSVSGRFHEQYF	TGTGCCAGCAGTTCCGTTAGCGGGAGGTTCCACGAGCAGTACTTC	TRBV28	TRBJ2-7	TRBD2	NA
CASSVQPLSYEQYF	TGTGCCAGCAGTGTACAGCCACTCTCCTACGAGCAGTACTTC	TRBV2	TRBJ2-7	NA	NA
CASSSRRERPYNEQFF	TGTGCCAGCAGCTCGCGGAGAGAGCGCCCCTACAATGAGCAGTTCTTC	TRBV7-2	TRBJ2-1	NA	NA
CASSFSGHSSYEQYF	TGTGCCAGCAGTTTTAGTGGCCACAGCTCCTACGAGCAGTACTTC	TRBV28	TRBJ2-7	NA	NA
CASRDSDRVHQGYTF	TGTGCCAGCAGGGATTCCGACAGGGTCCACCAGGGCTACACCTTC	TRBV6-1	TRBJ1-2	TRBD1	NA
CASSLVRGGTYEQYF	TGTGCCAGCAGCTTAGTGAGGGGGGGAACCTACGAGCAGTACTTC	TRBV11-2	TRBJ2-7	NA	NA
CASSHLLGTGLAFF	TGCGCCAGCAGCCACCTCCTCGGAACAGGGTTAGCTTTCTTT	TRBV4-1	TRBJ1-1	NA	NA
CASSATTGANLGEQHF	TGTGCCAGCAGTGCTACGACAGGGGCCAACCTTGGTGAGCAGCACTTC	TRBV25-1	TRBJ2-7	TRBD1	NA
CASTQYRGLANTGELFF	TGTGCCAGTACCCAGTACAGAGGACTAGCTAACACCGGGGAGCTGTTTTTT	TRBV19	TRBJ2-2	TRBD2	NA
CASRLTSVTDTQYF	TGTGCCAGCAGACTAACTAGCGTTACAGATACGCAGTATTTT	TRBV28	TRBJ2-3	TRBD2	few
CASSLGQTNQPQHF	TGTGCCAGCAGTCTAGGACAGACCAATCAGCCCCAGCATTTT	TRBV6-6	TRBJ1-5	NA	few
CASSMRNLYNEQFF	TGTGCCAGTAGTATGAGGAACCTCTACAATGAGCAGTTCTTC	TRBV19	TRBJ2-1	NA	NA
CASSASGTGVQPQHF	TGTGCCAGTAGTGCCAGCGGGACAGGGGTTCAGCCCCAGCATTTT	TRBV19	TRBJ1-5	TRBD1	NA
CASSTGAGELFF	TGCGCCAGCAGTACAGGGGCCGGGGAGCTGTTTTTT	TRBV10-1	TRBJ2-2	TRBD1	NA
CASSQDGGFNAQFF	TGCGCCAGCAGCCAAGACGGAGGGTTCAATGCGCAGTTCTTC	TRBV4-1	TRBJ2-1	NA	NA
CAISVRDTPYEQYF	TGTGCCATCAGTGTCCGGGACACCCCCTACGAGCAGTACTTC	TRBV10-3	TRBJ2-7	NA	NA
CASSLSDRRLGNTIYF	TGTGCCAGCAGCCTCTCGGACAGAAGACTTGGAAACACCATATATTTT	TRBV5-6	TRBJ1-3	NA	NA
CASRPTGEYYEQYF	TGTGCCAGCAGGCCGACAGGAGAATACTACGAGCAGTACTTC	TRBV11-1	TRBJ2-7	NA	few
CASSLAGAQETQYF	TGTGCCAGCAGTTTGGCGGGGGCACAAGAGACCCAGTACTTC	TRBV28	TRBJ2-5	NA	NA
CASSLARQGKDEQYF	TGTGCCAGCAGCTTAGCTAGACAGGGGAAAGACGAGCAGTACTTC	TRBV11-1	TRBJ2-7	TRBD1	NA
CASRLGTVNTEAFF	TGTGCCAGCAGGCTTGGGACAGTTAACACTGAAGCTTTCTTT	TRBV7-2	TRBJ1-1	TRBD1	NA
CASSFLATGYTGELFF	TGTGCCAGCAGCTTCTTGGCAACAGGGTACACCGGGGAGCTGTTTTTT	TRBV7-8	TRBJ2-2	NA	NA
CASSLSVSYEQYF	TGTGCCAGCAGTTTATCCGTGTCCTACGAGCAGTACTTC	TRBV28	TRBJ2-7	NA	once
CASSLARASSGVKTEAFF	TGTGCCAGCAGCTTAGCACGTGCTAGCTCCGGGGTCAAGACTGAAGCTTTCTTT	TRBV7-9	TRBJ1-1	NA	few
CARSSEPGTEAFF	TGTGCCAGAAGCTCCGAACCCGGGACTGAAGCTTTCTTT	TRBV5-3	TRBJ1-1	NA	NA
CASSEEQPNSGMNTEAFF	TGTGCCAGCAGTGAAGAACAGCCGAATTCAGGGATGAACACTGAAGCTTTCTTT	TRBV2	TRBJ1-1	NA	NA
CASSRQATYEQYF	TGTGCCAGCTCCCGACAAGCTACCTACGAGCAGTACTTC	TRBV5-4	TRBJ2-7	NA	NA
CASSFGSSGIHDEQFF	TGTGCCAGCAGCTTCGGCTCTAGCGGGATTCACGATGAGCAGTTCTTC	TRBV11-2	TRBJ2-1	TRBD2	few
CASSEITGLVEQYF	TGTGCCAGCAGTGAGATCACCGGACTAGTGGAGCAGTACTTC	TRBV2	TRBJ2-7	TRBD2	NA
CASSWGQTSGYTF	TGTGCCAGCAGCTGGGGACAGACGTCTGGCTACACCTTC	TRBV7-8	TRBJ1-2	TRBD1	NA
CASKRDSRQPQHF	TGTGCCAGCAAACGGGACAGCAGACAGCCCCAGCATTTT	TRBV6-5	TRBJ1-5	TRBD1	NA
CASSLDRFSGNTIYF	TGCGCCAGCAGCTTGGACAGATTCTCTGGAAACACCATATATTTT	TRBV5-1	TRBJ1-3	NA	once
CASSPTGFSYNEQFF	TGTGCCAGCAGCCCTACAGGGTTCTCCTACAATGAGCAGTTCTTC	TRBV7-2	TRBJ2-1	NA	NA
CASSTDRGAGETQYF	TGTGCCAGCAGCACCGACAGGGGCGCCGGAGAGACCCAGTACTTC	TRBV6-1	TRBJ2-5	TRBD1	NA
CASSHREMNTEAFF	TGTGCCAGTTCCCACAGAGAAATGAACACTGAAGCTTTCTTT	TRBV7-9	TRBJ1-1	NA	NA
CASINRDRGGNQYF	TGTGCCAGCATCAACCGGGACAGGGGGGGGAACCAGTACTTC	TRBV2	TRBJ2-7	TRBD1	NA
CASSTGQGNSYEQYF	TGTGCCAGCAGTACGGGACAGGGAAATTCCTACGAGCAGTACTTC	TRBV28	TRBJ2-7	TRBD1	NA
CASRPGGNTEAFF	TGTGCCAGCAGACCTGGAGGGAACACTGAAGCTTTCTTT	TRBV14	TRBJ1-1	NA	NA
CAISEPEGQRGYTF	TGTGCCATCAGTGAGCCGGAGGGGCAGAGGGGCTACACCTTC	TRBV10-3	TRBJ1-2	NA	NA
CASRGQGNSGYTF	TGTGCCAGCCGGGGACAGGGCAACTCAGGCTACACCTTC	TRBV2	TRBJ1-2	TRBD1	NA
CASSQARGEPYEQYF	TGTGCCAGCAGCCAAGCGCGGGGGGAACCCTACGAGCAGTACTTC	TRBV4-2	TRBJ2-7	TRBD2	NA
CASSLGTGGYGYTF	TGTGCCAGCAGCTTGGGGACAGGCGGCTATGGCTACACCTTC	TRBV5-6	TRBJ1-2	TRBD1	NA
CASSPVYEQYF	TGTGCCAGCAGCCCCGTTTACGAGCAGTACTTC	TRBV7-9	TRBJ2-7	NA	NA
CAWSPGWDRDNSPLHF	TGTGCCTGGAGTCCCGGATGGGACAGGGATAATTCACCCCTCCACTTT	TRBV30	TRBJ1-6	TRBD1	NA
CASSEGGGNQPQHF	TGTGCCAGCTCAGAGGGGGGGGGCAATCAGCCCCAGCATTTT	TRBV11-2	TRBJ1-5	NA	NA
CASSPRSNSYNEQFF	TGTGCCAGCAGCCCGCGCTCCAACTCCTACAATGAGCAGTTCTTC	TRBV11-2	TRBJ2-1	NA	NA
CASSGTRQGPQHF	TGTGCCAGCAGTGGGACACGTCAGGGTCCCCAGCATTTT	TRBV6-1	TRBJ1-5	NA	NA
CASSAGGRTYEQYF	TGTGCCAGCAGCGCGGGAGGGAGGACCTACGAGCAGTACTTC	TRBV9	TRBJ2-7	TRBD2	NA
CASSLGIRGKDGYTF	TGTGCCAGCAGCTTAGGCATTCGAGGGAAGGATGGCTACACCTTC	TRBV13	TRBJ1-2	NA	NA
CASSVGQVNTEAFF	TGTGCCAGTAGTGTTGGACAGGTGAACACTGAAGCTTTCTTT	TRBV19	TRBJ1-1	TRBD1	NA